The rows below give T cell receptor beta chains drawn from one sample of a study of T cell responses to AZD1222 COVID-19 vaccine. Sequencing used immunoSEQ multiplex PCR; TCRdb keeps in-frame clones, though not all of them. This table holds 200,000 to 250,000 clones, approximately 94% found once. The sequencing here drew on peripheral blood, taken 28 days after the second dose of the MenACWY control vaccine. Every receptor here comes from an adult who received the MenACWY meningococcal vaccine as a control. Each CDR3 is given with its conserved first and last residue. The D gene is left open where the match is weak. Expanded clones get a size class; other rows say once, few or many, or leave the size out.

V	size	D	J	DNA	CDR3
TRBV5-1	few	TRBD1	TRBJ2-7	TGCGCCAGCAGCGGGGGACAGGCAGTGGGGTACGAGCAGTACTTC	CASSGGQAVGYEQYF
TRBV6-5	-	TRBD1	TRBJ1-2	TGTGCCAGCAGTACCACGGACAGGGCCTATGGCTACACCTTC	CASSTTDRAYGYTF
TRBV6-6	-	TRBD1	TRBJ2-1	TGTGCCAGCAGTCTCCTAACCGGGACAGGGGGCTTTGAGCAGTTCTTC	CASSLLTGTGGFEQFF
TRBV4-1	-	-	TRBJ1-5	TGCGCCAGCAGCCAAGATTTGGGTCAGCCCCAGCATTTT	CASSQDLGQPQHF
TRBV21-1	-	-	TRBJ2-1	TGTGCCAGCAGCCCCGATGGGGCGGGAGGGCACTCCTACAATGAGCAGTTCTTC	CASSPDGAGGHSYNEQFF
TRBV28	-	-	TRBJ1-2	TGTGCCAGCAGATCTCAGGGTGCGGGCGACTATGGCTACACCTTC	CASRSQGAGDYGYTF
TRBV28	-	-	TRBJ2-7	TGTGCCAGCGGGCTCACAGGCTACGAGCAGTACTTC	CASGLTGYEQYF
TRBV19	few	-	TRBJ1-6	TGTGCCAGTAGCTCCTATAATTCACCCCTCCACTTT	CASSSYNSPLHF
TRBV7-6	once	TRBD2	TRBJ2-7	TGTGCCAGCAGCCCCCTAAGCGGGGGGCCATCCTACGAGCAGTACTTC	CASSPLSGGPSYEQYF
TRBV5-1	-	TRBD2	TRBJ2-7	TGCGCCAGCAGCTTGGGTCCTAGCGGGATGGGTGGAGTCGAGCAGTACTTC	CASSLGPSGMGGVEQYF
TRBV7-2	once	-	TRBJ1-1	TGTGCCAGCAGCTTAAACATCGTGGGGCTCGGAGCTTTCTTT	CASSLNIVGLGAFF
TRBV28	-	-	TRBJ1-5	TGTGCCAGCAGCTTCCAACAACCGGGGTCCGGACAGCCCCAGCATTTT	CASSFQQPGSGQPQHF
TRBV28	-	-	TRBJ1-5	TGTGCCAGCAGTTTAGGGGCGGGGAATCAGCCCCAGCATTTT	CASSLGAGNQPQHF
TRBV18	-	-	TRBJ1-1	TGTGCCAGCTCCCCCCCTCAACCGGGCCGGGTGGCTGAAGCTTTCTTT	CASSPPQPGRVAEAFF
TRBV9	-	-	TRBJ2-5	TGTGCCAGCACATACGGAGATTTAGATTCGGAGACCCAGTACTTC	CASTYGDLDSETQYF
TRBV28	-	TRBD2	TRBJ2-7	TGTGCCAGCAGTAGCGGGAGGGCCTCGGGGCAGTACTTC	CASSSGRASGQYF